This TCR beta chain was identified in a study of blood T cell repertoires in COVID-19. Study in general: Acute and convalescent COVID-19 specimens originated in the United States, Italy and Spain.

Method: immunoSEQ multiplex PCR; TCRdb's copy keeps in-frame clones and lacks some. The sample carries roughly 75,000 clones, 90% recorded once. Germline lookup yields CDR1 SGHRS and CDR2 YFSETQ. V was clipped by 6 bases and J by 2 bases; unmatched bases: 6. This CDR3 has 14 amino acids. This receptor was taken from a human donor in a cohort sampled during active COVID-19. The chain carries TRBV5-1 and TRBJ2-3; TRBD1 aligns across 7 bases. The sample taken for sequencing was peripheral blood. The CDR3 loop reads CASNPGQDTDTQYF. The CDR3 nucleotides read TGCGCCAGCAACCCCGGACAGGACACAGATACGCAGTATTTT.